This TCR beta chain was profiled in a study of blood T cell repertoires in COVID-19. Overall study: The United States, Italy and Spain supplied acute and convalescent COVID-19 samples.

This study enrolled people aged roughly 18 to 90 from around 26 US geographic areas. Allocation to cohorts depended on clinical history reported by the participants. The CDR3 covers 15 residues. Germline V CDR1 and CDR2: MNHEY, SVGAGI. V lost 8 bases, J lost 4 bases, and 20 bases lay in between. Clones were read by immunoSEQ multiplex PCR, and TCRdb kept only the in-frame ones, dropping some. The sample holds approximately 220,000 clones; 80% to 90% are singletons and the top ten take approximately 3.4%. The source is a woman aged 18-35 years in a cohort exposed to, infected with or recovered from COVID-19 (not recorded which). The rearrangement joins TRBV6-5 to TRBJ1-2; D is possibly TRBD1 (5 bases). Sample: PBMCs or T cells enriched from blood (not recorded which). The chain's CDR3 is CASSPDSAYIYGYTF. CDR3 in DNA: TGTGCCAGCTCCCCCGACAGTGCCTATATCTATGGCTACACCTTC.